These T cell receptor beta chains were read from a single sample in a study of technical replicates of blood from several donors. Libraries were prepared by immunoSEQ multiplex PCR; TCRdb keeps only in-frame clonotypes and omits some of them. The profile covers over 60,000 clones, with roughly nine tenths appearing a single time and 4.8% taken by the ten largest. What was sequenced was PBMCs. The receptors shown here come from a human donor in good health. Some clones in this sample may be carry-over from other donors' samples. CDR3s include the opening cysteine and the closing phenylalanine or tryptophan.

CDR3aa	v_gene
CASVGSRYGYTF	TRBV19
CAWSRQTQETQYF	TRBV30
CASSPGTHNTGELFF	TRBV4-3
CASSLPLAGGALSTDTQYF	TRBV5-6
CASPSGLVGAGELFF	TRBV6-4
CASSFGEFYEQYF	TRBV11-3
CTSSQDDGASGGHQETQYF	TRBV1
CASSPGQGGEQYF	TRBV18
CASKLRGRGTEAFF	TRBV6-5
CASSQERLFEVYTF	TRBV4-2
CASSPQGGQPQHF	TRBV2
CASSFGGANEKLFF	TRBV5-1
CASSFAGGGGTSYEQYF	TRBV27
CTSSQGTSGETQYF	TRBV1
CASSPNTGSGGNTIYF	TRBV7-2
CAWTSDSMNTEAFF	TRBV30
CASSAPFLDTQYF	TRBV2
CASSRDWRDTQYF	TRBV4-1
CASSSDRLYGYTF	TRBV5-1
CASSLDSSTVPTTGYRQPQHF	TRBV13
CASSYSAGGYEQFF	TRBV6-6
CASSPMDRASIETQYF	TRBV18
CASSQTDKNTEAFF	TRBV4-2
CASSSRGNTGELFF	TRBV9
CARRQTGTTDQPQHF	TRBV5-3
CSARQAYEQYF	TRBV20-1
CASSPERVISNQPQHF	TRBV7-2
CASTGQSRNQPQHF	TRBV19
CASSVTSGVGNTIYF	TRBV9
CASSETARGLGGYTF	TRBV6-1
CASSPAGLAGANVLTF	TRBV18
CSVEELGLRHNEQFF	TRBV29-1
CSARDREGYTF	TRBV20-1
CAIRSYREDTEAFF	TRBV10-3
CASSLAQSGNTGELFF	TRBV7-6
CASSSLVDRGTSPLHF	TRBV5-1
CASSESGTPTDTQYF	TRBV2
CASSQQPSGRYEQYF	TRBV7-2
CASSFYSKLDNEQFF	TRBV7-9
CASSMVGTGGLNEQFF	TRBV19
CASSGGQGITGELFF	TRBV9
CASSPGAGDEQFF	TRBV18
CASSFQGRANTEAFF	TRBV6-5
CASSPALGYEQYF	TRBV4-3
CASSSPAPPGTNGGELFF	TRBV9
CSVPGTGSYEQYF	TRBV29-1
CASSVGHTAGGPETQYF	TRBV6-1
CSARRGGEGSTEAFF	TRBV29-1
CATSGLDRGTGYNEQFF	TRBV15
CASSPDRDGYEQYF	TRBV9
CASSLASGVTGELFF	TRBV5-5
CASSQEPSGISTGELFF	TRBV4-3
CASSQYDYRDEQYF	TRBV4-3
CASTVQGVGEKLFF	TRBV5-1
CASSVGLAGEYEQYF	TRBV9